The entry below gives a single TCR beta chain sequence along with its context. Its recognized antigen is unknown. It has no much larger one-base neighbor in the sample; base qualities were not kept. Enrolling through a virtual design, the prospective study's participants ranged in age from roughly 18 to 95 years and lived across 24 United States geographic areas. To assign participants to cohorts, the prospective study relied on clinical history that participants themselves reported in a screening survey and a study questionnaire. ImmuneRACE Cohort 3 recovered participants were defined by two consecutive negative NP/OP PCR tests, healthcare professional clearance, or symptom resolution. In the prospective study, mobile phlebotomists collected whole blood, serum and a nasopharyngeal or oropharyngeal swab from each participant. Prospective study participants could optionally give additional blood draws and questionnaires over an approximately two-month period. Blood samples from the prospective study were shipped frozen or at room temperature prior to DNA extraction.

CDR1 and CDR2, looked up from the germline V gene, are SGHVS and FNYEAQ. The germline V end is reduced by 1 base and the J end by 3 bases; junction bases left unmatched: 9. Measured from the cysteine to the phenylalanine, the CDR3 is 17 residues long. Only the CDR3 part of the read is kept: 51 bases, read in frame from the first base. TCRbeta CDR3 regions were amplified from genomic DNA using the immunoSEQ Assay, a bias-controlled multiplex PCR. Per the original workflow: Nucleated cell counts per sample were estimated from amplification of reference gene primers within the assay. Sequence reads were collapsed and filtered to measure the absolute abundance of every unique TCRbeta CDR3 rearrangement. For each sample, productive Simpson clonality was calculated by taking the square root of Simpson's diversity index across productive rearrangements. The immuneACCESS repertoire file appears here via TCRdb, limited to in-frame rearrangements. These files lack a portion of the clones; in checked studies, under half of the deficit traces to unresolved V genes, and the cause of the others is not known. D and trimming were read from the DNA, whereas the V and J calls and clone size are those reported in that table. This sample comprises more than 300,000 clones, around 83% of them detected only once. About 5% of the sample belongs to the ten largest clones.

The source of the sample is a study of blood T cell repertoires in COVID-19 (dated by TCRdb to 2018 to 2020). Concerning the study at large: Samples covering the acute and convalescent phases of COVID-19 were provided by collaborators in the United States, Italy and Spain. The material from the prospective study consisted of cDNA or gDNA derived from T cells, B-cell-depleted T cells, or PBMCs. The dataset comprised deeply sampled blood TCRbeta repertoires from subjects exposed to, actively infected with, or recovered from COVID-19. The repertoires were released in a freely available public database meant as a resource for research on the immune response to SARS-CoV-2. Samples were obtained from the ongoing ImmuneRACE study (first 160 participants) and from 1,254 subjects provided by 6 global collaborators. A de-identified subject ID, COVID-19 status, age in years and sex were almost always included in the sample metadata. Where HLA class I and class II types were available, the types were taken from metadata supplied by the sample provider, not from assay-based typing. Broader findings and caveats from the paper: Clinical and demographic metadata were provided uncurated, with the amount varying by source and participant.

The sequence was collected from a woman between 45 and 60 years old who had recovered from COVID-19. The sequence links TRBV7-6 to TRBJ2-3; 8 nucleotides in the junction match TRBD2. What was sequenced was PBMCs or T cells enriched from blood (not recorded which). The CDR3 region: CASSLGRSGGFTDTQYF. DNA sequence: TGTGCCAGCAGCTTAGGTCGGTCGGGAGGGTTTACAGATACGCAGTATTTT.